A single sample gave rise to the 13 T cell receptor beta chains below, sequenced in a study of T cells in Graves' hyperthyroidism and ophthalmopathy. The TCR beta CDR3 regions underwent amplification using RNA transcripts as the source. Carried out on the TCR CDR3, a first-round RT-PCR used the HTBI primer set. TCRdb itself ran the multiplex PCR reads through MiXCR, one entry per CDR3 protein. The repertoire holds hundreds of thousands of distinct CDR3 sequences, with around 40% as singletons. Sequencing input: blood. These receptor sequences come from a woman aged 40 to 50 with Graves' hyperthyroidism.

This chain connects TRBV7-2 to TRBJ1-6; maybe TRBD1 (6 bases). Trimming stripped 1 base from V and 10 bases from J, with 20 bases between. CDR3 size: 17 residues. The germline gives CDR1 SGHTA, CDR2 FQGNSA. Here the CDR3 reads CASSLEAPEGGGSPLHF. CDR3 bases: TGTGCCAGCAGCTTAGAGGCGCCGGAGGGGGGGGGATCACCCCTCCACTTT.

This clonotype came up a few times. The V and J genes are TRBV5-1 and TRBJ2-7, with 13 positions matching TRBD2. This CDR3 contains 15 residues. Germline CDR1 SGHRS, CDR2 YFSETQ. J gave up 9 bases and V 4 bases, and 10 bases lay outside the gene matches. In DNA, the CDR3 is TGCGCCAGCAGCCCTTCCGGACTAGCGGGAGACGCGCAGTACTTC. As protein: CASSPSGLAGDAQYF.

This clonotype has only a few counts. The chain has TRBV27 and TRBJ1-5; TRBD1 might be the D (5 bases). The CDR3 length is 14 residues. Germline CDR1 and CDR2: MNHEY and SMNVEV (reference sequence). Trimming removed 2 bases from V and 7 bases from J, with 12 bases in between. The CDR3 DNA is TGTGCCAGCAGTTTACACGGGGGTGAGCAGCCCCAGCATTTT. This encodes CASSLHGGEQPQHF.

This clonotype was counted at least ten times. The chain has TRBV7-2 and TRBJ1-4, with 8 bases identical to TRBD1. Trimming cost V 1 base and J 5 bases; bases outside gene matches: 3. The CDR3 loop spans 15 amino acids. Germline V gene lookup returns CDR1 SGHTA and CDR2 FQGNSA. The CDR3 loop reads CASSLGQGRNEKLFF. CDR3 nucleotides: TGTGCCAGCAGCTTAGGACAGGGGCGCAATGAAAAACTGTTTTTT.

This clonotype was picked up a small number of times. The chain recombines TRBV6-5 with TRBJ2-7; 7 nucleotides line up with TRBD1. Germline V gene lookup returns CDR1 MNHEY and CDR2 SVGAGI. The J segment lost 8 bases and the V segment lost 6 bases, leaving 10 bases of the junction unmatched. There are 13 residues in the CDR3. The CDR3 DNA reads TGTGCCAGCAGCGAACCGGGACAGCCCAAGCAGTACTTC. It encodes CASSEPGQPKQYF.

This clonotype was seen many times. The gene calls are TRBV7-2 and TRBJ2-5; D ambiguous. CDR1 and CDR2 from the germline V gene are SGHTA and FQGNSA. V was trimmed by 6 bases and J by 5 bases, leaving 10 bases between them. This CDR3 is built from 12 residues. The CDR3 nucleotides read TGTGCCAGCAGACTATCGTCGGAGACCCAGTACTTC. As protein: CASRLSSETQYF. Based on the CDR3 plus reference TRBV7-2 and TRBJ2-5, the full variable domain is GAGVSQSPSNKVTEKGKDVELRCDPISGHTALYWYRQSLGQGLEFLIYFQGNSAPDKSGLPSDRFSAERTGGSVSTLTIQRTQQEDSAVYLCASRLSSETQYFGPGTRLLVL.

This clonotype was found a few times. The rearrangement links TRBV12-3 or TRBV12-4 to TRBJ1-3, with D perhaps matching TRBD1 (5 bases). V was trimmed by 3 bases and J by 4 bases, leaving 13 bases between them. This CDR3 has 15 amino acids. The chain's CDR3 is CASSFVGGLGNTIYF. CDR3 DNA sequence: TGTGCCAGCAGTTTTGTCGGGGGGTTGGGAAACACCATATATTTT.

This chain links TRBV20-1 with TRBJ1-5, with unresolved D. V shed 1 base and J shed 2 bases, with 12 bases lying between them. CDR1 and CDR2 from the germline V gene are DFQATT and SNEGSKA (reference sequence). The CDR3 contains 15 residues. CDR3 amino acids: CSARVEGMGNQPQHF. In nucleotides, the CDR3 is TGCAGTGCTAGAGTGGAGGGAATGGGCAATCAGCCCCAGCATTTT.

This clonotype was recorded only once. CDR3 protein: CASSPVSRQGSEQYF. For the CDR3, the DNA is TGTGCCAGCTCACCAGTATCGAGACAGGGTTCCGAGCAGTACTTC. The J gene is TRBJ2-7, the V gene TRBV3-1; 7 positions match TRBD1. The germline V gene encodes CDR1 LGHDT and CDR2 YNNKEL (reference sequence). J gave up 6 bases and V 8 bases, and 16 bases lay outside the gene matches. There are 15 residues in the CDR3.

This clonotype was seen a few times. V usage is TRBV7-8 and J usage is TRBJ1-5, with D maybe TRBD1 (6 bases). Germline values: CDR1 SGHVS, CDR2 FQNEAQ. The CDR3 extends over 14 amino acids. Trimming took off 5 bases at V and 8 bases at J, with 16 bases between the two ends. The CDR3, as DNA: TGTGCCAGCAGCGTCTTCAGGGGCGGGGAGCCCCAGCATTTT. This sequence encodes CASSVFRGGEPQHF.

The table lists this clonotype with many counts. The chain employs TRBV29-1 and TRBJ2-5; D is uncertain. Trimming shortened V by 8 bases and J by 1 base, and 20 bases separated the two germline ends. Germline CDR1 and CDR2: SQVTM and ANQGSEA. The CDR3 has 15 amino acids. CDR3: CSTWSLATVQETQYF. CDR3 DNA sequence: TGCAGCACGTGGTCTCTTGCAACAGTCCAAGAGACCCAGTACTTC.

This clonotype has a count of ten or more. The CDR3 DNA reads TGTGCCAGCAGTGAAGCCACAAGCAATCAGCCCCAGCATTTT. Amino acids: CASSEATSNQPQHF. The chain uses TRBV2 and TRBJ1-5; D remains ambiguous. CDR1 is SNHLY, CDR2 FYNNEI, per germline. The CDR3 has 14 residues. V lost 0 bases and J lost 1, with 4 bases in between. The full variable domain, in which reference TRBV2 and TRBJ1-5 provide the parts outside the CDR3, is EPEVTQTPSHQVTQMGQEVILRCVPISNHLYFYWYRQILGQKVEFLVSFYNNEISEKSEIFDDQFSVERPDGSNFTLKIRSTKLEDSAMYFCASSEATSNQPQHFGDGTRLSIL.

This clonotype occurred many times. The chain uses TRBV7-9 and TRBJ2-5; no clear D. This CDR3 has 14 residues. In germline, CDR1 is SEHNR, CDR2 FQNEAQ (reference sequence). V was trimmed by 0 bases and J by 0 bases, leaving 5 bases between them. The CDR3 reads CASSLAQYQETQYF. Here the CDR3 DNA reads TGTGCCAGCAGCTTAGCGCAGTACCAAGAGACCCAGTACTTC.